This T cell receptor (beta chain) was identified during a study of cytomegalovirus exposure and HLA in healthy donors. Study in general: The approximately 690 first-cohort repertoires and the 95 to 150 validation repertoires shared the same platform, a later analysis reported. Study outcomes and limitations: The study put about 180 TCR beta chains on its list as cytomegalovirus-associated. Reports described diagnosis of cytomegalovirus status by the classifier as highly specific and sensitive. First-cohort TCR clusters tended to co-occur in the roughly 120 validation repertoires, a later analysis found.

Remarks on this clone: The antigen remains undetermined.

Method: immunoSEQ multiplex PCR; TCRdb's copy keeps in-frame clones and lacks some. Altogether under 200,000 clones are present, nearly 90% being singletons, with the ten largest covering around 10%. Germline trimming cut 5 bases from V and 4 bases from J; bases unmatched to any gene: 6. Germline values: CDR1 SEHNR, CDR2 FQNEAQ (reference sequence). The CDR3 runs 14 residues. Sequenced input: PBMCs. The clonotype originates from a woman under 30 in good health and CMV-seropositive. V and J are TRBV7-9 and TRBJ2-3; the match to TRBD1 covers 7 bases. CDR3 bases: TGTGCCAGCAGCCCCCAGACAGGGTCAGATACGCAGTATTTT. Its protein is CASSPQTGSDTQYF.